These 2 T cell receptor beta chains originate from one sample sequenced in a study of blood T cell repertoires in COVID-19. The method was immunoSEQ multiplex PCR; TCRdb's version includes in-frame clones alone and lacks a portion of them. The sample gives some 310,000 clones, around 90% of which show up once; 1% is in the top ten. The sequencing sample was made of peripheral blood. These receptors came from a man between 45 and 60 years old with active or convalescent COVID-19.

The chain recombines TRBV9 with TRBJ2-3; the match to TRBD2 covers 8 bases. V was pared by 0 bases and J by 0 bases, with 9 bases of the junction left unmatched. The germline gives CDR1 SGDLS, CDR2 YYNGEE. The CDR3 runs 18 residues. The CDR3 coding sequence is TGTGCCAGCAGCGTAGGCCCCTCGGCGGGGGGTAGCACAGATACGCAGTATTTT. It codes for CASSVGPSAGGSTDTQYF. The whole variable domain, remainder taken from reference TRBV9 and TRBJ2-3, is DSGVTQTPKHLITATGQRVTLRCSPRSGDLSVYWYQQSLDQGLQFLIQYYNGEERAKGNILERFSAQQFPDLHSELNLSSLELGDSALYFCASSVGPSAGGSTDTQYFGPGTRLTVL.

The chain combines TRBV7-2 with TRBJ2-7, with 8 bases aligning to TRBD1. V was pared by 6 bases and J by 3 bases, with 10 bases of the junction left unmatched. In germline, CDR1 is SGHTA, CDR2 FQGNSA. The CDR3 has 15 residues. This CDR3 is CASRFGTGAFYEQYF. The DNA for the CDR3 is TGTGCCAGCAGGTTTGGGACAGGAGCTTTCTACGAGCAGTACTTC.